The 26 T cell receptor beta chains given below trace back to one sample, sequenced in a study of shared clonotypes between healthy human individuals (dated by TCRdb to 2019 to 2021). The library was prepared using the immunoSEQ multiplex PCR assay. This immuneACCESS table, as held by TCRdb, lists in-frame sequences with V and J called but not all clones. Of the missing ones, under half trace to an unresolved V gene in checked studies; the others have no known cause. The sample contains about 2.3 million clones, approximately 93% of them found a single time. Under 0.45% of the sample is in the top ten clones. The sequenced sample consisted of naive CD4+ T cells from PBMCs. The cell subset or site tag for this specimen amounts to: CD45RA+ positively selected. The receptors stem from a man younger than 35 in good health. Some clones in this sample may be carry-over from other donors' samples.

V is TRBV28 and J is TRBJ1-2; D unclear. Germline V gene lookup returns CDR1 MDHEN and CDR2 SYDVKM. Trimming removed 1 base from V and 1 base from J, with 7 bases in between. The CDR3 has 14 amino acids. The CDR3 DNA reads as TGTGCCAGCAGTTTATCTGTCCTTAACTATGGCTACACCTTC. Translated: CASSLSVLNYGYTF.

Remarks on this clone: Other DNA sequences in this sample translate to the same CDR3. The V gene is TRBV20-1, the J gene TRBJ2-1, with D unresolved. Germline-derived CDR1 and CDR2 are DFQATT and SNEGSKA (reference sequence). The CDR3 loop spans 11 amino acids. V dropped 1 base and J dropped 6 bases, with 4 bases sitting between them. The CDR3, as DNA: TGCAGTGCTAGAGTGGGCAATGAGCAGTTCTTC. Protein sequence: CSARVGNEQFF.

This chain connects TRBV30 to TRBJ1-5; 8 positions agree with TRBD1. CDR1 GTSNPN and CDR2 SVGIG come from the germline V gene (reference sequence). Trimming took 1 base from V and 5 from J; bases not matched to a gene: 4. The CDR3 sequence is 14 residues long. The chain's CDR3 is CAWSEDRDYQPQHF. DNA for the CDR3: TGTGCCTGGAGTGAGGACAGGGATTATCAGCCCCAGCATTTT.

V is TRBV18 and J is TRBJ2-5; a weak D match, TRBD1 (5 bases). Per the germline V gene, CDR1 is KGHSH and CDR2 is LQKENI. The CDR3 has 15 residues. The V and J ends lost 1 base and 0 bases respectively, with 9 bases between them. The CDR3, as DNA: TGTGCCAGCTCACCACGGGGCGGCAACCAAGAGACCCAGTACTTC. Protein product: CASSPRGGNQETQYF.

The chain joins TRBV27 to TRBJ1-2; maybe TRBD1 (5 bases). Trimming cost V 0 bases and J 1 base, with 6 bases left between them. The V gene's germline CDR1 is MNHEY and CDR2 SMNVEV (reference sequence). The CDR3 length is 14 residues. The DNA for the CDR3 is TGTGCCAGCAGTTTATCAGGGGTTAACTATGGCTACACCTTC. It yields the protein CASSLSGVNYGYTF.

The chain couples TRBV6-1 to TRBJ2-7; TRBD2 aligns across 8 bases. V shed 8 bases and J 4 bases; nucleotides not matched to a gene: 10. CDR1 MNHNS and CDR2 SASEGT come from the germline V gene. This CDR3 spans 14 amino acids. The CDR3 spells CASEMKPGGYEQYF. The CDR3 nucleotides are TGTGCCAGCGAAATGAAACCGGGGGGGTACGAGCAGTACTTC.

The V and J genes are TRBV5-4 and TRBJ2-5, with 9 bases lining up with TRBD2. CDR1 and CDR2 from the germline V gene are SGHNT and YYREEE (reference sequence). This CDR3 has 17 amino acids. V trimming: 7 bases; J trimming: 5 bases; junction bases outside the gene matches: 18. The CDR3 protein is CASYPGGSGSSGETQYF. The CDR3, as DNA: TGTGCCAGCTATCCCGGGGGTAGCGGGAGTAGCGGGGAGACCCAGTACTTC. The full variable domain, with the rest looked up from reference TRBV5-4 and TRBJ2-5, is ETGVTQSPTHLIKTRGQQVTLRCSSQSGHNTVSWYQQALGQGPQFIFQYYREEENGRGNFPPRFSGLQFPNYSSELNVNALELDDSALYLCASYPGGSGSSGETQYFGPGTRLLVL.

V usage is TRBV25-1 and J usage is TRBJ2-1; 8 bases match TRBD2. The CDR3 runs to 18 residues. V trimming: 5 bases; J trimming: 3 bases; junction bases outside the gene matches: 15. Germline V gives CDR1 MGHDK, CDR2 SYGVNS. CDR3 nucleotides: TGTGCCAGCAGTTTATCCCTTACCGGGACTAGAGACTACAATGAGCAGTTCTTC. Its translation is CASSLSLTGTRDYNEQFF.

As regards this clone: A far larger clone is only one base removed, so a read error is likely. The CDR3 region is CASSLGVTNTQYF. The CDR3, as DNA: TGCGCCAGCAGCTTGGGGGTCACAAATACGCAGTATTTT. This chain uses TRBV5-1 with TRBJ2-3; D remains ambiguous. The germline gives CDR1 SGHRS, CDR2 YFSETQ. The CDR3 sequence is 13 residues long.

As for this clone: Other DNA sequences in the same sample also yield this CDR3. This rearrangement joins TRBV5-1 to TRBJ1-1, with TRBD1 identical over 9 bases. CDR1 and CDR2 from the germline V gene are SGHRS and YFSETQ. This CDR3 is built from 15 residues. The V gene end was trimmed by 4 bases and the J gene end by 0 bases; junction bases not matched to a gene: 4. The DNA of the CDR3 is TGCGCCAGCAGCGGGGGGACAGGGATGAACACTGAAGCTTTCTTT. Amino acid sequence: CASSGGTGMNTEAFF. Filled out from reference TRBV5-1 and TRBJ1-1, the complete variable domain reads KAGVTQTPRYLIKTRGQQVTLSCSPISGHRSVSWYQQTPGQGLQFLFEYFSETQRNKGNFPGRFSGRQFSNSRSEMNVSTLELGDSALYLCASSGGTGMNTEAFFGQGTRLTVV.

The genes are TRBV5-1 and TRBJ2-5; 9 nucleotides match TRBD2. Germline values: CDR1 SGHRS, CDR2 YFSETQ. This CDR3 contains 14 residues. The junction had 5 bases not matched to a gene; V was cut back by 4 bases and J by 4 bases. CDR3 loop: CASSAGLAVETQYF. The CDR3 nucleotides read TGCGCCAGCAGCGCGGGACTAGCAGTAGAGACCCAGTACTTC.

This chain uses TRBV6-1 with TRBJ2-3; tentative D call: TRBD2 (6 bases). Trimming left V 2 bases short and J 4 bases short, with 13 bases between. CDR1 MNHNS and CDR2 SASEGT come from the germline V gene. The CDR3 has 15 amino acids. The CDR3 DNA reads as TGTGCCAGCAGTGAAATAGTTCCGGGGGCAGATACGCAGTATTTT. Its protein is CASSEIVPGADTQYF.

This clone was picked up a small number of times. V and J are TRBV7-3 and TRBJ1-1; unclear D gene. The V end lost 6 bases, the J end lost 1 base, and 6 bases lay between the germline ends. The CDR3 covers 12 residues. The germline V gene encodes CDR1 SGHTA and CDR2 FQGTGA. The CDR3 region is CASSDRNTEAFF. As DNA, the CDR3 is TGTGCCAGCAGTGACCGGAACACTGAAGCTTTCTTT.

The chain recombines TRBV28 with TRBJ1-5; D gene unclear. The CDR3 extends over 16 amino acids. Germline CDR1 reads MDHEN; CDR2 reads SYDVKM. V lost 9 bases, J lost 3 bases, and 21 bases lay in between. CDR3 sequence: CASKYPGMGFNQPQHF. The CDR3 DNA follows: TGTGCCAGTAAATATCCGGGGATGGGATTCAATCAGCCCCAGCATTTT. The full variable domain, its missing parts supplied by reference TRBV28 and TRBJ1-5, is DVKVTQSSRYLVKRTGEKVFLECVQDMDHENMFWYRQDPGLGLRLIYFSYDVKMKEKGDIPEGYSVSREKKERFSLILESASTNQTSMYLCASKYPGMGFNQPQHFGDGTRLSIL.

This clone was observed once. The chain carries TRBV5-4 and TRBJ2-1, with TRBD1 as a possible D gene (5 bases). This CDR3 has 14 amino acids. V shed 1 base and J shed 6 bases, with 11 bases lying between them. CDR1 and CDR2 from the germline V gene are SGHNT and YYREEE (reference sequence). The CDR3 loop is CASSLFSGFNEQFF. CDR3 in DNA: TGTGCCAGCAGCTTGTTCTCAGGGTTCAATGAGCAGTTCTTC.

The table lists this clone with a count of one. V gene TRBV28 combines with J gene TRBJ2-7, with 9 bases lining up with TRBD1. The CDR3 covers 16 residues. The J segment lost 2 bases and the V segment lost 4 bases, leaving 9 bases of the junction unmatched. Looked up from germline, CDR1 is MDHEN and CDR2 is SYDVKM. For the CDR3, the DNA is TGTGCCAGCAGTTCAGCCGGGACAGGGTACACCTACGAGCAGTACTTC. It yields the protein CASSSAGTGYTYEQYF.

The chain joins TRBV11-2 to TRBJ2-1; 8 bases line up with TRBD1. Germline trimming cut 6 bases from V and 11 bases from J; bases unmatched to any gene: 9. From germline, CDR1 is SGHAT and CDR2 FQNNGV. The CDR3 is made up of 13 amino acids. The CDR3: CASSSTGTGKQFF. The CDR3 nucleotides are TGTGCCAGCAGTTCAACCGGGACAGGAAAGCAGTTCTTC. Variable domain in full (rest from reference TRBV11-2 and TRBJ2-1): EAGVAQSPRYKIIEKRQSVAFWCNPISGHATLYWYQQILGQGPKLLIQFQNNGVVDDSQLPKDRFSAERLKGVDSTLKIQPAKLEDSAVYLCASSSTGTGKQFFGPGTRLTVL.

The chain combines TRBV30 with TRBJ1-3, with unresolved D. The CDR3 covers 14 residues. Germline-derived CDR1 and CDR2 are GTSNPN and SVGIG (reference sequence). V was clipped by 2 bases and J by 1 base, with 9 bases between them. CDR3 region: CAWSLDNSGNTIYF. CDR3 in DNA: TGTGCCTGGAGTCTCGACAATTCTGGAAACACCATATATTTT.

V usage is TRBV4-3 and J usage is TRBJ2-3; D is ambiguous. The V and J ends lost 3 bases and 5 bases respectively, with 9 bases between them. The CDR3 has 13 amino acids. Germline V gene data show CDR1 as LGHNA and CDR2 as YSLEER. Written as DNA, the CDR3 is TGCGCCAGCAGCCATAACCCGGGAGATACGCAGTATTTT. This encodes CASSHNPGDTQYF.

The gene calls are TRBV7-8 and TRBJ2-7; D gene ambiguous. Germline V gene sequence: CDR1 SGHVS, CDR2 FQNEAQ. V lost 8 bases and J 3 bases, leaving 11 bases between the germline ends. The CDR3 spans 12 residues. CDR3 coding DNA: TGTGCCAGCGGAAACATGCGCTACGAGCAGTACTTC. Translating gives CASGNMRYEQYF.

This chain connects TRBV5-4 to TRBJ2-1, with 13 positions matching TRBD2. This CDR3 is built from 15 residues. Per germline, CDR1 SGHNT and CDR2 YYREEE (reference sequence). Trimming removed 4 bases from V and 8 bases from J; junction bases left unmatched: 6. CDR3 nucleotides: TGTGCCAGCAGCGTGACTAGCGGGAGGTCCTATGAGCAGTTCTTC. Translating gives CASSVTSGRSYEQFF.

The chain recombines TRBV5-8 with TRBJ2-7; a possible D gene is TRBD2 (6 bases). The length of the CDR3 is 15 residues. V lost 3 bases and J lost 0, with 13 bases in between. Germline V gives CDR1 SGHTS, CDR2 YDEGEE. CDR3 nucleotides: TGTGCCAGCAGCTGGAGGGGAAAGCACTCCTACGAGCAGTACTTC. This gives the protein CASSWRGKHSYEQYF.

The chain is built from TRBV7-2 and TRBJ2-4, with D possibly being TRBD1 (5 bases). Germline assignment: CDR1 SGHTA and CDR2 FQGNSA. This CDR3 has 15 amino acids. V was cut by 5 bases and J by 0 bases, with 11 bases left in between. The CDR3 bases are TGTGCCAGCAGCACACGACAGTTAGCCAAAAACATTCAGTACTTC. Encoded protein: CASSTRQLAKNIQYF.

The chain uses TRBV28 and TRBJ1-5; 7 bases are a match to TRBD1. Trimming cost V 5 bases and J 2 bases; bases outside gene matches: 9. CDR3 length: 16 residues. Germline CDR1 and CDR2: MDHEN and SYDVKM. CDR3 coding DNA: TGTGCCAGCAGTCAGACAGGGACGGTTGGCAATCAGCCCCAGCATTTT. It translates to CASSQTGTVGNQPQHF. The full variable domain, with the rest looked up from reference TRBV28 and TRBJ1-5, is DVKVTQSSRYLVKRTGEKVFLECVQDMDHENMFWYRQDPGLGLRLIYFSYDVKMKEKGDIPEGYSVSREKKERFSLILESASTNQTSMYLCASSQTGTVGNQPQHFGDGTRLSIL.

The chain employs TRBV7-8 and TRBJ2-7, with TRBD1 matching 9 bases. Looked up from germline, CDR1 is SGHVS and CDR2 is FQNEAQ. The CDR3 runs to 14 residues. The V gene end was trimmed by 6 bases and the J gene end by 3 bases; junction bases not matched to a gene: 6. Here the CDR3 DNA reads TGTGCCAGCAGTCGACAGGGGGGGAACTACGAGCAGTACTTC. Translated, it gives CASSRQGGNYEQYF.

The rearrangement joins TRBV5-1 to TRBJ1-1; the D gene is possibly TRBD1 (5 bases). Trimming pared 1 base from V and 3 bases from J, leaving 13 bases between. The CDR3 is 15 amino acids. Germline V gene data show CDR1 as SGHRS and CDR2 as YFSETQ. The CDR3 bases are TGCGCCAGCAGCTTGAATGCCCAGGGCTACACTGAAGCTTTCTTT. It codes for CASSLNAQGYTEAFF.